This TCR beta chain derives from a study of blood T cells in healthy people across ages. Study-level background: Capture via template switching afforded approximately one barcoded beta molecule per two T cells.

The use of a sample-barcoded 5' primer and a J-beta primer mix characterized a second PCR of roughly 7 to 11 cycles. In TCRdb, the 5' RACE reads were re-called with MiXCR into one record per CDR3 protein. The sample yields about 650,000 distinct CDR3 sequences, around 32% seen once. The study recruited healthy Caucasian donors from Russia who were aged about 6 to 90. Study results and limitations: Age advanced and TCR beta diversity per million T cells fell, roughly linearly. Long-lived donors exceeded aged donors in naive CD4+ cells and diversity.

The CDR3 is 13 amino acids. The germline V and J ends were trimmed by 9 bases and 3 bases, with 12 bases remaining between them. Points on this clonotype: Its antigen is unidentified.

The rearrangement links TRBV12-3 or TRBV12-4 to TRBJ1-5; D possibly corresponds to TRBD1 (5 bases). The sample was blood. This sequence originates from a woman older than 75 in good health. The CDR3 spells CASRGGDNQPQHF. The CDR3 DNA is TGTGCCAGTCGGGGGGGGGACAATCAGCCCCAGCATTTT.